This T cell receptor beta chain was identified in a study of cytomegalovirus exposure and HLA in healthy donors. Study in general: An early release of data contained 75 million to 100 million unique TCRs, which came from HLA-typed donors. Study results and caveats: TCR beta V- and J-gene trimming, according to a later analysis, was linked to a missense DCLRE1C variant. Productive status was seen about 90% or about 30% of the time for most TCR beta V segments in an earlier analysis.

Trimming took 0 bases from V and 3 from J; bases not matched to a gene: 1. Germline V gives CDR1 SGHDT, CDR2 YYEEEE. This CDR3 region has 14 residues. 60 Vbeta and 13 Jbeta primers were used in PCR. Generated by immunoSEQ multiplex PCR, the TCRdb table keeps only in-frame clones and is missing some. This sample's clone table lists 40,000 to 50,000 clones. Worth noting for this clone: Antigen: not known.

The genes are TRBV5-6 and TRBJ2-3; TRBD2 aligns across 7 bases. The sequencing sample was made of PBMCs. The receptor's source is a woman aged 40 to 49 in good health and CMV-seronegative. For the CDR3, the DNA is TGTGCCAGCAGCTTGGCCGGGGGGACAGATACGCAGTATTTT. Its protein is CASSLAGGTDTQYF.